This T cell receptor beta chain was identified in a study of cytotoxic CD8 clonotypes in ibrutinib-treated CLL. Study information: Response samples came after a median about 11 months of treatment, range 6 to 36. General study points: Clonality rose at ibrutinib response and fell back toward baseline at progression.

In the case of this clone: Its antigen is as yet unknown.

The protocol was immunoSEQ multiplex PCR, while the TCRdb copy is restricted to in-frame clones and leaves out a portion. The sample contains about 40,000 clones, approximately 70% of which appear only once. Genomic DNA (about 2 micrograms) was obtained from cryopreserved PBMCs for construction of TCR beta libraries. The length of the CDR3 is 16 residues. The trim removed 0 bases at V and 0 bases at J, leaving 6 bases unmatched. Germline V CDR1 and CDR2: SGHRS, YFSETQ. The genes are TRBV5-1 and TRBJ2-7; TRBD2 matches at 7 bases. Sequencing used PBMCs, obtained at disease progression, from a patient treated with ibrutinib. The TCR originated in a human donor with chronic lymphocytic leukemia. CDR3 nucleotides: TGCGCCAGCAGCTTGGACGGGGAGGGTTACTCCTACGAGCAGTACTTC. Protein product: CASSLDGEGYSYEQYF.